This TCR beta chain is from a study of T cells in Graves' hyperthyroidism and ophthalmopathy. CDR3 length: 13 residues. Germline V gene lookup returns CDR1 GTSNPN and CDR2 SVGIG (reference sequence). The junction had 6 bases not matched to a gene; V was cut back by 2 bases and J by 10 bases. This clonotype was recorded many times. Amplified regions were TCR beta CDR3 sequences from RNA transcripts. The HTBI primer set was used in a first-round RT-PCR of the TCR CDR3. TCRdb used MiXCR to reprocess the multiplex PCR reads, holding one entry per CDR3 protein. The table lists 660,000 or so distinct CDR3 sequences, about 20% of them singletons.

The sequence came from a man aged 25-45 years with Graves' ophthalmopathy. The chain carries TRBV30 and TRBJ1-4, with 8 bases aligning to TRBD1. The sequencing sample was made of blood. CDR3 DNA: TGTGCCTGGAGTTATGGACAGGGACTAAAACTGTTTTTT. It specifies CAWSYGQGLKLFF.